This entry lists 28 T cell receptor beta chains sequenced from one sample in a study of spatial heterogeneity in lung cancer. Whole-study results and caveats: Intratumoral expanded alpha and beta TCR counts were found to track tumor mutation counts.

Via MiXCR, TCRdb re-called the 5' RACE reads, giving one row per CDR3 protein. This table holds 12,000 or so distinct CDR3 sequences, about 13% found once. The time point denotes: sample taken at primary tumor resection. Their target antigens are unknown. The source was lung tumor tissue, collected at surgery. The receptors were gathered from a male donor with early-stage non-small cell lung cancer.

The chain carries TRBV5-1 and TRBJ1-6; D might be TRBD1 (6 bases). There are 13 residues in the CDR3. Germline V gene sequence: CDR1 SGHRS, CDR2 YFSETQ. The ends were cut back, 0 bases at V and 10 bases at J, with 8 bases in the middle. The CDR3 protein is CASSLEQGSPLHF. The CDR3 bases are TGCGCCAGCAGCTTGGAACAGGGATCACCCCTCCACTTT.

This clonotype was counted ten times or more. The gene calls are TRBV4-3 and TRBJ1-1, with D maybe TRBD1 (6 bases). Germline CDR1 reads LGHNA; CDR2 reads YSLEER. V was trimmed by 2 bases and J by 4 bases, leaving 17 bases between them. This CDR3 is 16 amino acids long. The chain's CDR3 is CASSQFTGWGGTEAFF. In nucleotides, the CDR3 is TGCGCCAGCAGCCAATTTACAGGGTGGGGAGGCACTGAAGCTTTCTTT.

This clonotype was found a few times. The chain has TRBV6-2 or TRBV6-3 and TRBJ2-1; the match to TRBD2 covers 7 bases. Germline lookup yields CDR1 MNHEY and CDR2 SVGEGT. This CDR3 has 13 amino acids. The J segment lost 7 bases and the V segment lost 4 bases, leaving 4 bases of the junction unmatched. The CDR3 DNA follows: TGTGCCAGCAGTTTGGGACTACTGAATGAGCAGTTCTTC. Translation gives CASSLGLLNEQFF.

The chain recombines TRBV20-1 with TRBJ2-1, with D unclear. Trimming removed 3 bases at V and 7 bases at J, with 13 bases between. Germline V gene data show CDR1 as DFQATT and CDR2 as SNEGSKA (reference sequence). This CDR3 has 13 amino acids. CDR3 residues: CSARGINWNEQFF. The CDR3 region has the DNA TGCAGTGCTAGGGGGATCAACTGGAATGAGCAGTTCTTC.

CDR3 in DNA: TGTGCCAGCCAGAGGGACAGGGAAGAGACCCAGTACTTC. Translation gives CASQRDREETQYF. The rearrangement joins TRBV11-3 to TRBJ2-5, with 9 positions matching TRBD1. V was clipped by 8 bases and J by 3 bases; unmatched bases: 4. Germline V lookup: CDR1 SGHNT, CDR2 YENEEA. CDR3 length: 13 residues.

The J gene is TRBJ1-2, the V gene TRBV28, with D uncertain. CDR1 MDHEN and CDR2 SYDVKM come from the germline V gene. Trimming removed 2 bases at V and 4 bases at J, with 8 bases between. The CDR3 runs 13 residues. The chain's CDR3 is CASSLARGYGYTF. DNA of the CDR3: TGTGCCAGCAGTTTAGCCCGTGGCTATGGCTACACCTTC.

This clonotype was observed a handful of times. V and J are TRBV6-2 or TRBV6-3 and TRBJ1-2; D is unresolved. CDR1 is MNHEY, CDR2 SVGEGT, per germline. Trimming shortened V by 2 bases and J by 0 bases, and 4 bases separated the two germline ends. This CDR3 contains 13 residues. This chain's CDR3 is CASSYRTNYGYTF. The CDR3 coding sequence is TGTGCCAGCAGTTACCGAACTAACTATGGCTACACCTTC.

V gene TRBV29-1 combines with J gene TRBJ2-2; perhaps TRBD2 as D (5 bases). Trimming cost V 4 bases and J 0 bases, with 6 bases left between them. There are 13 residues in the CDR3. Germline CDR1 reads SQVTM; CDR2 reads ANQGSEA. The CDR3 DNA reads as TGCAGCGTTGCGGGGACGAACACCGGGGAGCTGTTTTTT. Translation: CSVAGTNTGELFF.

This clonotype occurred a few times. The chain carries TRBV20-1 and TRBJ2-3; 9 positions match TRBD2. Trimming cost V 4 bases and J 5 bases; bases outside gene matches: 10. In germline, CDR1 is DFQATT, CDR2 SNEGSKA (reference sequence). The CDR3 contains 15 residues. CDR3 sequence: CSATALAGSGDTQYF. The CDR3 bases are TGCAGTGCTACAGCTCTAGCGGGGAGCGGAGATACGCAGTATTTT.

This clonotype rates as medium-sized. The chain employs TRBV9 and TRBJ2-3; D not resolved. Germline V gene data show CDR1 as SGDLS and CDR2 as YYNGEE. The V and J ends lost 2 bases and 4 bases respectively, with 11 bases between them. The CDR3 is 14 amino acids. The chain's CDR3 is CASSVNPSSDTQYF. Here the CDR3 DNA reads TGTGCCAGCAGCGTTAACCCGAGCTCAGATACGCAGTATTTT. Together with reference TRBV9 and TRBJ2-3, the CDR3 gives the full variable domain: DSGVTQTPKHLITATGQRVTLRCSPRSGDLSVYWYQQSLDQGLQFLIQYYNGEERAKGNILERFSAQQFPDLHSELNLSSLELGDSALYFCASSVNPSSDTQYFGPGTRLTVL.

This clonotype was seen a few times. V and J are TRBV6-2 or TRBV6-3 and TRBJ2-3; D unclear. This CDR3 is 12 amino acids long. CDR1 is MNHEY, CDR2 SVGEGT, per germline. The V and J ends lost 6 bases and 3 bases respectively, with 7 bases between them. CDR3 loop: CASRVGTDTQYF. The DNA for the CDR3 is TGTGCCAGCAGAGTCGGGACAGATACGCAGTATTTT.

V usage is TRBV5-1 and J usage is TRBJ2-1; tentatively, D is TRBD1 (5 bases). The length of the CDR3 is 15 residues. Trimming shortened V by 4 bases and J by 7 bases, and 18 bases separated the two germline ends. CDR1 is SGHRS, CDR2 YFSETQ, per germline. The CDR3, as DNA: TGCGCCAGCAGCCTTGGTCAGGGTAGGCGGAATGAGCAGTTCTTC. Its protein product is CASSLGQGRRNEQFF.

This clonotype was observed at least ten times. The rearrangement joins TRBV2 to TRBJ2-7, with D tentatively TRBD1 (6 bases). Germline V CDR1 and CDR2: SNHLY, FYNNEI. The CDR3 runs 13 residues. The V end was cut by 6 bases, the J end by 5 bases, with 14 bases between. This CDR3 reads CASRPGQFNEQYF. The CDR3 coding sequence is TGTGCCAGCAGACCCGGACAGTTCAACGAGCAGTACTTC. Combining the CDR3 with reference TRBV2 and TRBJ2-7 gives the whole variable domain EPEVTQTPSHQVTQMGQEVILRCVPISNHLYFYWYRQILGQKVEFLVSFYNNEISEKSEIFDDQFSVERPDGSNFTLKIRSTKLEDSAMYFCASRPGQFNEQYFGPGTRLTVT.

This clonotype appeared a few times. This chain joins TRBV6-1 and TRBJ2-1; 11 bases match TRBD1. With 8 bases clipped from V and 12 bases from J, the junction kept 12 bases outside the gene matches. CDR3 length: 14 amino acids. Germline V gives CDR1 MNHNS, CDR2 SASEGT. CDR3 sequence (DNA): TGTGCCAGCGGGCGGACAGGGGGCGGGAGTTCGCAGTTCTTC. Its protein product is CASGRTGGGSSQFF.

This clonotype was seen many times. V and J are TRBV5-1 and TRBJ2-7; 8 bases align to TRBD1. The CDR3 is 16 amino acids. Germline V lookup: CDR1 SGHRS, CDR2 YFSETQ. Trimming took 0 bases from V and 3 from J; bases not matched to a gene: 8. The DNA for the CDR3 is TGCGCCAGCAGCTTGGGGGCCCGGACAGGGAGCTACGAGCAGTACTTC. As protein: CASSLGARTGSYEQYF.

The gene calls are TRBV21-1 and TRBJ2-4; TRBD1 was called by the table and not checked on the DNA. TRBV21-1 is flagged as a pseudogene. The CDR3 spans 18 residues. This CDR3 reads CASSPAGTGLIAKNIQYF. For the CDR3, the DNA is TGTGCCAGCAGTCCGGCGGGGACAGGGCTTATAGCCAAAAACATTCAGTACTTC.

This clonotype counts as medium-sized. The rearrangement uses TRBV11-2 and TRBJ2-2; tentative D call: TRBD2 (5 bases). V lost 5 bases and J lost 4, with 14 bases in between. The CDR3 has 15 residues. CDR1 is SGHAT, CDR2 FQNNGV, per germline. DNA of the CDR3: TGTGCCAGCAGCCACCGGACTTTTACCACCGGGGAGCTGTTTTTT. It specifies CASSHRTFTTGELFF. The full variable domain, with the rest looked up from reference TRBV11-2 and TRBJ2-2, is EAGVAQSPRYKIIEKRQSVAFWCNPISGHATLYWYQQILGQGPKLLIQFQNNGVVDDSQLPKDRFSAERLKGVDSTLKIQPAKLEDSAVYLCASSHRTFTTGELFFGEGSRLTVL.

In its sample, this clonotype is medium-sized. This chain links TRBV6-5 with TRBJ2-1; unclear D gene. This CDR3 contains 12 residues. The ends were cut back, 6 bases at V and 7 bases at J, with 10 bases in the middle. Germline V lookup: CDR1 MNHEY, CDR2 SVGAGI. As DNA, the CDR3 is TGTGCCAGCAGCTCGGGTTGGAATGAGCAGTTCTTC. Translation gives CASSSGWNEQFF.

This clonotype has only a few counts. The chain couples TRBV27 to TRBJ2-7, with D maybe TRBD1 (8 bases). The germline gives CDR1 MNHEY, CDR2 SMNVEV (reference sequence). The length of the CDR3 is 15 residues. Trimming shortened V by 4 bases and J by 2 bases, and 15 bases separated the two germline ends. The CDR3 sequence: CASSSTGGVTYEQYF. CDR3 in DNA: TGTGCCAGCAGTTCCACAGGGGGGGTAACCTACGAGCAGTACTTC.

This clonotype has a count of ten or more. The chain couples TRBV30 to TRBJ1-2; D gene uncertain. V was shortened by 0 bases and J by 8 bases, with 13 bases between the two germline ends. This CDR3 is 13 amino acids long. Germline CDR1 GTSNPN, CDR2 SVGIG (reference sequence). The CDR3 DNA follows: TGTGCCTGGAGTGTACTCGGAGGTCAGGGCTACACCTTC. This gives the protein CAWSVLGGQGYTF.

J is TRBJ1-2 and V is TRBV28; 10 positions agree with TRBD1. The CDR3 length is 16 residues. The ends lost 4 bases at V and 1 base at J; junction bases unmatched: 6. CDR1 is MDHEN, CDR2 SYDVKM, per germline. Here the CDR3 DNA reads TGTGCCAGCAGTTGGGGACAGGGGACGAATAACTATGGCTACACCTTC. Translating gives CASSWGQGTNNYGYTF.

V and J are TRBV29-1 and TRBJ2-1, with D hard to call. The CDR3 is 14 amino acids. The germline V gene has CDR1 SQVTM and CDR2 ANQGSEA. V gave up 4 bases and J gave up 1 base, with 11 bases separating them. CDR3 coding DNA: TGCAGCGTTGTTAGACGGGCATCCTACAATGAGCAGTTCTTC. Amino acid sequence: CSVVRRASYNEQFF.

The V call is TRBV6-5, the J call TRBJ1-1; TRBD1 might be the D (5 bases). Germline values: CDR1 MNHEY, CDR2 SVGAGI. This CDR3 has 13 amino acids. V was clipped by 0 bases and J by 7 bases, with 9 bases between them. CDR3 bases: TGTGCCAGCAGTTACTCCGGGACGGTTGAAGCTTTCTTT. Translating gives CASSYSGTVEAFF.

There are many counts of this clonotype. The chain recombines TRBV30 with TRBJ2-7; D not resolved. Germline CDR1 GTSNPN, CDR2 SVGIG (reference sequence). V lost 4 bases, J lost 4 bases, and 14 bases lay in between. The CDR3 sequence is 13 residues long. The CDR3 DNA sequence: TGTGCCTGGACTGGAAACCCAACATACGAGCAGTACTTC. Translation gives CAWTGNPTYEQYF.

This clonotype was counted only a few times. V and J are TRBV7-2 and TRBJ1-1, with TRBD1 identical over 7 bases. This CDR3 comprises 15 residues. Unmatched junction bases numbered 8, after V lost 7 bases and J lost 0 bases. CDR1 is SGHTA, CDR2 FQGNSA, per germline. The CDR3 nucleotides read TGTGCCAGCACCAGCAGGGGGGGGATGAACACTGAAGCTTTCTTT. Translated, it gives CASTSRGGMNTEAFF.

This clonotype has a count of ten or more. The gene calls are TRBV20-1 and TRBJ2-3; 9 bases map to TRBD2. Germline trimming cut 6 bases from V and 6 bases from J; bases unmatched to any gene: 10. The germline CDR1 and CDR2 sequences are DFQATT and SNEGSKA (reference sequence). The CDR3 is made up of 14 amino acids. CDR3 residues: CSAYRVAGVDTQYF. The CDR3 DNA reads as TGCAGTGCATACCGGGTAGCGGGGGTCGATACGCAGTATTTT.

This clonotype has more than one count but fewer than ten. The chain is built from TRBV5-5 and TRBJ2-2, with D unclear. The CDR3 consists of 14 residues. Trimming pared 4 bases from V and 0 bases from J, leaving 7 bases between. Germline-derived CDR1 and CDR2 are SGHKS and YYEKEE (reference sequence). The CDR3 sequence: CASSRAPNTGELFF. CDR3 DNA sequence: TGTGCCAGCAGCCGGGCACCGAACACCGGGGAGCTGTTTTTT.

This clonotype showed up many times. The chain uses TRBV7-2 and TRBJ2-2; 8 positions match TRBD2. Germline CDR1 SGHTA, CDR2 FQGNSA. V gave up 3 bases and J gave up 5 bases; unmatched junction bases: 8. This CDR3 region has 16 residues. CDR3 protein: CASSFGGGLATGELFF. CDR3 nucleotides: TGTGCCAGCAGCTTCGGCGGGGGGCTAGCGACCGGGGAGCTGTTTTTT.